This TCR beta chain was sequenced in a study of blood T cell repertoires in COVID-19. Study-level background: The samples span acute and convalescent COVID-19 from the United States, Italy and Spain. From T cells, B-cell-depleted T cells, or PBMCs came the material, which was cDNA or gDNA.

Source study methods: Researchers report that nucleated cell counts were estimated from reference gene primer amplification. The table came from immunoSEQ multiplex PCR; TCRdb's copy has only in-frame clones and leaves some out. V and J calls and clone size come straight from that table; D and trimming were deduced from the DNA. Of about 120,000 clones in the sample, over 75% are singletons; the top ten hold roughly 8%. The CDR3 totals 14 residues. V shed 6 bases and J 1 base; nucleotides not matched to a gene: 2. Germline lookup yields CDR1 WSHSY and CDR2 SAAADI. The chain employs TRBV10-2 and TRBJ2-2; 7 positions match TRBD2. Sequenced input: peripheral blood. The clonotype was recovered from a man aged 45-65 years with acute or convalescent COVID-19. CDR3 in amino acids: CASRVAGNTGELFF. In DNA form, the CDR3 reads TGCGCCAGCAGGGTAGCGGGGAACACCGGGGAGCTGTTTTTT.